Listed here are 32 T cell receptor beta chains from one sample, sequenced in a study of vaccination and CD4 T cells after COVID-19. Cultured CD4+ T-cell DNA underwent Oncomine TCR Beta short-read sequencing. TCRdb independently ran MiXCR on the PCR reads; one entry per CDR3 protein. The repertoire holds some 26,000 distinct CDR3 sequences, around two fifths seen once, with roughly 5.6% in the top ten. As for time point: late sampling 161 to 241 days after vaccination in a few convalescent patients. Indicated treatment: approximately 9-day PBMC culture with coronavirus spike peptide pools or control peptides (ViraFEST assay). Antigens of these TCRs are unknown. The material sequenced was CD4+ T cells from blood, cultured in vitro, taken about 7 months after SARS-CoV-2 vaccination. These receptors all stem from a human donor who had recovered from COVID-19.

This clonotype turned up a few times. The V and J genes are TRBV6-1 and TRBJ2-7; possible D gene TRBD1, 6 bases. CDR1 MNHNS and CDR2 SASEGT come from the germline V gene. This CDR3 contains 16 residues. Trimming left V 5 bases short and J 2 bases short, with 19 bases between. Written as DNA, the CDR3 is TGTGCCAGCAGTCGACTGGGGCAGGGGTTAACCTACGAGCAGTACTTC. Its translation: CASSRLGQGLTYEQYF.

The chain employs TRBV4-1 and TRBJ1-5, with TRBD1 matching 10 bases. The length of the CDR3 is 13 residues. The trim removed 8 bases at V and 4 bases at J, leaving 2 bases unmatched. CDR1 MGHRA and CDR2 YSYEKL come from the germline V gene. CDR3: CASGGQGNQPQHF. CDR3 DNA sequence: TGCGCCAGCGGGGGACAGGGGAATCAGCCCCAGCATTTT.

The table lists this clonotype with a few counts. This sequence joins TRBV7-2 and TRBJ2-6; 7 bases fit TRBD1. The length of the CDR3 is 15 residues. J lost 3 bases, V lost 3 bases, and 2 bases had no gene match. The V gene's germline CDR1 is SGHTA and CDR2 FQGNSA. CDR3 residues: CASSFTGVGANVLTF. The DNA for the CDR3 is TGTGCCAGCAGCTTCACAGGGGTTGGGGCCAACGTCCTGACTTTC.

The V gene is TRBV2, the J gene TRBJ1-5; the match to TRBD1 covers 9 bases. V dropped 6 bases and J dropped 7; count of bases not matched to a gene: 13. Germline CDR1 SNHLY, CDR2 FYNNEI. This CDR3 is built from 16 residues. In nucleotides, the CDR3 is TGTGCCAGCAGATCGACAGGGGGTGGCTCGGGGCAGCCCCAGCATTTT. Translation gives CASRSTGGGSGQPQHF.

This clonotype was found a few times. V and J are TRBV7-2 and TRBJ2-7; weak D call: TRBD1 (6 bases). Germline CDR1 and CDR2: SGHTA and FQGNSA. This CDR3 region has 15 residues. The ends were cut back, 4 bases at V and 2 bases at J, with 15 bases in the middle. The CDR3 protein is CASSSQQGTAYEQYF. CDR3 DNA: TGTGCCAGCAGCTCACAACAGGGAACGGCCTACGAGCAGTACTTC.

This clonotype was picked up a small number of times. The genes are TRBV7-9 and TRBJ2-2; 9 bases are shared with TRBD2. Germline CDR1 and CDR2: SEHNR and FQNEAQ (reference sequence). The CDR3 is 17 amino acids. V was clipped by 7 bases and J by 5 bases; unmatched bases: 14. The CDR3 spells CASNSGTSQVGTGELFF. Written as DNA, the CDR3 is TGTGCCAGCAATTCCGGGACTAGCCAAGTAGGGACCGGGGAGCTGTTTTTT.

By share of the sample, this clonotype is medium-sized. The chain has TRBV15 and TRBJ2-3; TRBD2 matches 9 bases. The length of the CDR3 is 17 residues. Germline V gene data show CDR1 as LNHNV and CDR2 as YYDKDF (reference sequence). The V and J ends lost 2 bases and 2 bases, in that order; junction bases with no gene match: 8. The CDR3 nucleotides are TGTGCCACCAGCAGATCCTCGCTAGCGGGGTCCACAGATACGCAGTATTTT. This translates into CATSRSSLAGSTDTQYF.

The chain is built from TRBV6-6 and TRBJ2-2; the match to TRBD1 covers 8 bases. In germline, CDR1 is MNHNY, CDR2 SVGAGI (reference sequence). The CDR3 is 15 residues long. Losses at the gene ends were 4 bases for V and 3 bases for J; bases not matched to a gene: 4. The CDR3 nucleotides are TGTGCCAGCAGTTTCCAGGGGGCATACACCGGGGAGCTGTTTTTT. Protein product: CASSFQGAYTGELFF.

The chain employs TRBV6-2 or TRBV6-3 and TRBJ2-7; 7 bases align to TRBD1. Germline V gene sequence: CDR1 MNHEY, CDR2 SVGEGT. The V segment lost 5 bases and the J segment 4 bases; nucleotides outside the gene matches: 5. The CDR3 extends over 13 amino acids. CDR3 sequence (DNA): TGTGCCAGCAGTCGGACAGGCAAGTACGAGCAGTACTTC. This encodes CASSRTGKYEQYF.

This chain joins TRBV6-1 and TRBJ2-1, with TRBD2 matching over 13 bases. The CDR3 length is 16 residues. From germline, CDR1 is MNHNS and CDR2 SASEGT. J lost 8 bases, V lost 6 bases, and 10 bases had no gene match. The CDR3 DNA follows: TGTGCCAGCAGCGGACTAGCGGGAGCGACGACCCATGAGCAGTTCTTC. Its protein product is CASSGLAGATTHEQFF.

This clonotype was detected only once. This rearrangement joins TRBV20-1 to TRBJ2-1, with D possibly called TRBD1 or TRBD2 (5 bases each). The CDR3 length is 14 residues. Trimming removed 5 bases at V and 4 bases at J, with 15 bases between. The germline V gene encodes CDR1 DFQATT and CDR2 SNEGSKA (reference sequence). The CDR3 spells CSAAMVGEYNEQFF. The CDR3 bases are TGCAGTGCTGCGATGGTGGGGGAGTACAATGAGCAGTTCTTC.

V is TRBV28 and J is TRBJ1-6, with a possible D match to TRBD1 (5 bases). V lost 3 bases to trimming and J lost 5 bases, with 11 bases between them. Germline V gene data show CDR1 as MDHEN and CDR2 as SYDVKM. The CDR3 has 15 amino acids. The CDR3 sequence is CASSLQGQNNSPLHF. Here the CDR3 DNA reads TGTGCCAGCAGTTTGCAGGGCCAGAATAATTCACCCCTCCACTTT.

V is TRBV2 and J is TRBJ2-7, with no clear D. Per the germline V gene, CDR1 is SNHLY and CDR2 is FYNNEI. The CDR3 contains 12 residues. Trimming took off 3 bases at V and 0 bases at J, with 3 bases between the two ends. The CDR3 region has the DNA TGTGCCAGCAGTGACAGCTCCTACGAGCAGTACTTC. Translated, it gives CASSDSSYEQYF.

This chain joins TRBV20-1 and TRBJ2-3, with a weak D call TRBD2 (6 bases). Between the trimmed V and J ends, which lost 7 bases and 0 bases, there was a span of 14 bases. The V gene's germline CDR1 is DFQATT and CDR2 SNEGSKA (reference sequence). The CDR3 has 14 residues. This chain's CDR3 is CSVSEGTSTDTQYF. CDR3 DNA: TGCAGTGTATCGGAGGGGACGAGCACAGATACGCAGTATTTT.

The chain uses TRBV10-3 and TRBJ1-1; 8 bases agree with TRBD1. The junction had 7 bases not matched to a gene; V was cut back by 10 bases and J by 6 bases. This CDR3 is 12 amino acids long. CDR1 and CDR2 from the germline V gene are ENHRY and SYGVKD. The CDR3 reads CATGQGGPEAFF. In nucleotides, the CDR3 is TGTGCCACCGGACAGGGTGGTCCTGAAGCTTTCTTT.

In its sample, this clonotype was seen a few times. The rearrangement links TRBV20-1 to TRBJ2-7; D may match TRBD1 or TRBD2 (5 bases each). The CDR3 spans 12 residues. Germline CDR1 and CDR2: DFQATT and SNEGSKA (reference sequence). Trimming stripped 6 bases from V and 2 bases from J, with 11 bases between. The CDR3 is CSAKGPAYEQYF. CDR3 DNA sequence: TGCAGTGCAAAGGGACCGGCCTACGAGCAGTACTTC.

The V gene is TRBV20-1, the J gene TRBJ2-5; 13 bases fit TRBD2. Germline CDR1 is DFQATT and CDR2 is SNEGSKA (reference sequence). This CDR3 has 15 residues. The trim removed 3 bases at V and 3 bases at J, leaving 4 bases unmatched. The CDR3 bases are TGCAGTGCTAGGGCCGGGACTAGCGGGGAAGAGACCCAGTACTTC. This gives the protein CSARAGTSGEETQYF.

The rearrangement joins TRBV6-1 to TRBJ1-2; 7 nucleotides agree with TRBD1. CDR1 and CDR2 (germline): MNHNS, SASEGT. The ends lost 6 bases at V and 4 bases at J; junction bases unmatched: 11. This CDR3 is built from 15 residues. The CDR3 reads CASSHSGTAAYGYTF. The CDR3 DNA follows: TGTGCCAGCAGCCACTCCGGGACAGCAGCCTATGGCTACACCTTC.

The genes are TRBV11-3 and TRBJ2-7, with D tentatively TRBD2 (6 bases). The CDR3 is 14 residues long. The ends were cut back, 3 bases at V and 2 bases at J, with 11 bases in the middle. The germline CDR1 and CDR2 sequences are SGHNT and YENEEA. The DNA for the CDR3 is TGTGCCAGCAGCTTGCGGGGAGCTACCTACGAGCAGTACTTC. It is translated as CASSLRGATYEQYF.

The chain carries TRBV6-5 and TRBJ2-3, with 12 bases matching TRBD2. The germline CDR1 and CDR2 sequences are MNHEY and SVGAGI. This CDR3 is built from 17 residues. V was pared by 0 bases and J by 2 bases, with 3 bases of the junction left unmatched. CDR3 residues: CASSYSGLAGHTDTQYF. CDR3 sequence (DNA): TGTGCCAGCAGTTACTCCGGACTAGCGGGACACACAGATACGCAGTATTTT.

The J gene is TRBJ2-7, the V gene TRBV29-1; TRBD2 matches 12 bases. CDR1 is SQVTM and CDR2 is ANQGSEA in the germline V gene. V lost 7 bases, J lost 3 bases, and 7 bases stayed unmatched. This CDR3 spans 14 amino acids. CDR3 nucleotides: TGCAGCGCCTACGGGGGACTAGCGGGCTACGAGCAGTACTTC. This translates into CSAYGGLAGYEQYF.

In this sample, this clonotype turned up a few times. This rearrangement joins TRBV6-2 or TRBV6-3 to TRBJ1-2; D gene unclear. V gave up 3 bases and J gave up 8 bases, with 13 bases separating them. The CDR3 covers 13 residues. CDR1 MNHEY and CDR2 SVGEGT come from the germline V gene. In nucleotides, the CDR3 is TGTGCCAGCAGTTATCGGCATTCGAGGGGCTACACCTTC. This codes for CASSYRHSRGYTF.

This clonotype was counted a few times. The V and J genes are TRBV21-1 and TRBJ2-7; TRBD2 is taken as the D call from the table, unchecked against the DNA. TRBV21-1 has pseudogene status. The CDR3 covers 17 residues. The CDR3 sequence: CASSKAPLLAGVVEQYF. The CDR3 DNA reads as TGTGCCAGCAGCAAAGCTCCTCTACTAGCGGGAGTTGTAGAGCAGTACTTC.

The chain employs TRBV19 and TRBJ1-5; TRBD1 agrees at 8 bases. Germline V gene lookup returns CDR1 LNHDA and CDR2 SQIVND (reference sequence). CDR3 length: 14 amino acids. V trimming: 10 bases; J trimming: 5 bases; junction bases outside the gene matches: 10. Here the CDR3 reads CAIKKTGEDQPQHF. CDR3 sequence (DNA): TGTGCCATCAAAAAGACAGGGGAGGATCAGCCCCAGCATTTT.

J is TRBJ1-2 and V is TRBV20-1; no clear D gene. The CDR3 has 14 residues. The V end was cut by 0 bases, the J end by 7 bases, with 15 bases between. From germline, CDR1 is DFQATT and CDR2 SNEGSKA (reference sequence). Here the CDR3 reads CSARDEGQAGGYTF. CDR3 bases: TGCAGTGCTAGAGATGAAGGCCAGGCGGGTGGCTACACCTTC.

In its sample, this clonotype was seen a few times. The CDR3 DNA sequence: TGTGCCAGCAGCTTATTGGCTAGCGAAAAGCAGTTCTTC. Its protein product is CASSLLASEKQFF. This chain joins TRBV7-3 and TRBJ2-1; a weak D match, TRBD2 (6 bases). Per the germline V gene, CDR1 is SGHTA and CDR2 is FQGTGA. This CDR3 is built from 13 residues. Trimming removed 2 bases at V and 11 bases at J, with 13 bases between. Complete variable domain (other parts from reference TRBV7-3 and TRBJ2-1): GAGVSQTPSNKVTEKGKYVELRCDPISGHTALYWYRQSLGQGPEFLIYFQGTGAADDSGLPNDRFFAVRPEGSVSTLKIQRTERGDSAVYLCASSLLASEKQFFGPGTRLTVL.

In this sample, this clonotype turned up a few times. CDR3 sequence (DNA): TGTGCCAGCAGCTTAGTAAGCGGGAGAGGGTACGAGCAGTACTTC. Its translation is CASSLVSGRGYEQYF. V gene TRBV7-9 combines with J gene TRBJ2-7; 8 bases map to TRBD2. Germline CDR1 is SEHNR and CDR2 is FQNEAQ (reference sequence). The V gene end was trimmed by 1 base and the J gene end by 4 bases; junction bases not matched to a gene: 6. This CDR3 region has 15 residues.

CDR3 residues: CSALTQYNSPLHF. CDR3 nucleotides: TGCAGTGCTCTGACTCAATATAATTCACCCCTCCACTTT. The chain recombines TRBV20-1 with TRBJ1-6; unclear D gene. Germline-derived CDR1 and CDR2 are DFQATT and SNEGSKA (reference sequence). There are 13 residues in the CDR3. The V end lost 5 bases, the J end lost 4 bases, and 9 bases lay between the germline ends.

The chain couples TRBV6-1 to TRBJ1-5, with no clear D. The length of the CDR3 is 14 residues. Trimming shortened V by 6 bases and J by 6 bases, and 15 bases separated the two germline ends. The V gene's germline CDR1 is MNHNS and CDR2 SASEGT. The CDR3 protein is CASSNSWEGQPQHF. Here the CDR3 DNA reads TGTGCCAGCAGCAACAGCTGGGAGGGTCAGCCCCAGCATTTT.

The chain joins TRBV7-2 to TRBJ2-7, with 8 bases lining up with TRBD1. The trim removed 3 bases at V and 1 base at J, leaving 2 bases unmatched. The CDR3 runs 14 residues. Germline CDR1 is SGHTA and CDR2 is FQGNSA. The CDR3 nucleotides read TGTGCCAGCAGCTTTGACAGGGGATCCTACGAGCAGTACTTC. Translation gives CASSFDRGSYEQYF. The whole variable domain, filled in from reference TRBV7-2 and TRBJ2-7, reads GAGVSQSPSNKVTEKGKDVELRCDPISGHTALYWYRQSLGQGLEFLIYFQGNSAPDKSGLPSDRFSAERTGGSVSTLTIQRTQQEDSAVYLCASSFDRGSYEQYFGPGTRLTVT.

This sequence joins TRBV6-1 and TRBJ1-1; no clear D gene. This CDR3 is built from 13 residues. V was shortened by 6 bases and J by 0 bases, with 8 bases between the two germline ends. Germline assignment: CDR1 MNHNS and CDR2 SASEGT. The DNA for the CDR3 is TGTGCCAGCAGGATCAGCATGAACACTGAAGCTTTCTTT. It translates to CASRISMNTEAFF.

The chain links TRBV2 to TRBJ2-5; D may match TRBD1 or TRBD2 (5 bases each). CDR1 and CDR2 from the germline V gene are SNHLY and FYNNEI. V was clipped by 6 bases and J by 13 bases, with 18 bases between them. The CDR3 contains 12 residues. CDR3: CASSGDLTTGYF. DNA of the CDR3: TGTGCCAGCAGCGGGGACCTCACTACTGGGTACTTC.